These T cell receptor beta chains were read from a single sample in a study of identical twins. In TCRdb, the 5' RACE reads were re-called with MiXCR into one record per CDR3 protein. This sample carries 1.5 million to 2 million distinct CDR3 sequences, less than 40% of them seen once, and the ten largest clones take about 0.27%. What was sequenced was cord blood. The origin of the receptors is a newborn girl in good health. CDR3s include the opening cysteine and the closing phenylalanine or tryptophan. The D gene is left open where the match is weak. For some rows the clone size is stated as once, few or many, or as a class when expanded; others skip it.

d_call,j_call,clone_size,v_call,cdr3_length,cdr3_aa,cdr3_nt
-,TRBJ1-2,-,TRBV11-2,13,CASSLVVPVGYTF,TGTGCCAGCAGCTTAGTAGTGCCAGTGGGCTACACCTTC
-,TRBJ2-3,-,TRBV10-3,14,CAISRDLGADTQYF,TGTGCCATCAGTAGGGACTTAGGGGCAGATACGCAGTATTTT
TRBD2,TRBJ2-1,few,TRBV30,13,CAWRSVLAGEGFF,TGTGCCTGGAGGTCGGTGCTAGCGGGGGAGGGGTTCTTC
-,TRBJ2-1,-,TRBV7-9,18,CASSLGVGRQLSYNEQFF,TGTGCCAGCAGCTTGGGAGTCGGTAGACAGCTCTCCTACAATGAGCAGTTCTTC
-,TRBJ2-1,-,TRBV14,19,CASSQERPNGIGSYNEQFF,TGTGCCAGCAGCCAAGAACGGCCGAACGGGATCGGCTCCTACAATGAGCAGTTCTTC
-,TRBJ2-3,few,TRBV27,17,CASSHTPQGPSTDTQYF,TGTGCCAGCAGTCATACCCCACAGGGTCCTAGCACAGATACGCAGTATTTT
-,TRBJ1-1,-,TRBV30,13,CAWSPGGNTEAFF,TGTGCCTGGAGTCCTGGGGGAAACACTGAAGCTTTCTTT
-,TRBJ2-3,few,TRBV7-9,11,CASGAPDTQYF,TGTGCCAGCGGGGCCCCAGATACGCAGTATTTT
TRBD1,TRBJ1-1,-,TRBV27,15,CASSSGTGGANEAFF,TGTGCCAGCAGTTCTGGGACAGGGGGCGCGAATGAAGCTTTCTTT
-,TRBJ1-1,-,TRBV5-1,15,CASSLAPLPNTEAFF,TGCGCCAGCAGCTTGGCCCCCCTCCCGAACACTGAAGCTTTCTTT
-,TRBJ1-4,few,TRBV10-3,13,CAISESGPEKLFF,TGTGCCATCAGTGAGTCGGGGCCAGAAAAACTGTTTTTT
-,TRBJ2-4,few,TRBV20-1,15,CSAMILAVAKNIQYF,TGCAGTGCTATGATATTAGCGGTAGCCAAAAACATTCAGTACTTC
-,TRBJ2-3,-,TRBV7-2,14,CASSYGRVTDTQYF,TGTGCCAGCAGCTACGGACGAGTCACAGATACGCAGTATTTT
TRBD2,TRBJ2-7,-,TRBV4-1,16,CASSQARLANYNEQYF,TGCGCCAGCAGCCAAGCTCGACTAGCCAACTACAATGAGCAGTACTTC
-,TRBJ2-7,-,TRBV20-1,12,CSAQNQGNEQYF,TGCAGTGCGCAGAATCAGGGTAACGAGCAGTACTTC
-,TRBJ1-5,-,TRBV4-1,17,CASSQSQGPYSNQPQHF,TGCGCCAGCAGCCAGTCCCAGGGGCCCTATAGCAATCAGCCCCAGCATTTT
-,TRBJ2-3,few,TRBV27,14,CASMGQGLTDTQYF,TGTGCCAGCATGGGGCAGGGGCTCACAGATACGCAGTATTTT
TRBD1,TRBJ2-7,many,TRBV28,15,CASSVTGGSSYEQYF,TGTGCCAGCAGTGTGACAGGGGGTAGCTCCTACGAGCAGTACTTC
-,TRBJ2-2,-,TRBV29-1,15,CSVVSAVVSTGELFF,TGCAGCGTTGTTTCTGCGGTAGTTTCCACCGGGGAGCTGTTTTTT
-,TRBJ2-1,once,TRBV7-8,16,CASSFFRGASYNEQFF,TGTGCCAGCAGCTTTTTTCGGGGGGCTTCCTACAATGAGCAGTTCTTC
TRBD2,TRBJ2-3,-,TRBV14,16,CASSHGLAGPPDTQYF,TGTGCCAGCAGCCATGGACTAGCGGGGCCCCCGGATACGCAGTATTTT
-,TRBJ1-5,-,TRBV6-5,15,CASSYSLGDNQPQHF,TGTGCCAGCAGTTACTCGCTGGGGGACAATCAGCCCCAGCATTTT
-,TRBJ2-1,few,TRBV6-5,15,CASSGIVTGSNEQFF,TGTGCCAGCAGTGGGATAGTAACCGGTTCGAATGAGCAGTTCTTC
TRBD2,TRBJ2-4,many,TRBV28,19,CASSWTSGSLLVFKNIQYF,TGTGCCAGCAGTTGGACTAGCGGGAGTCTCCTCGTCTTCAAAAACATTCAGTACTTC
-,TRBJ1-1,-,TRBV9,14,CASSVDLGNTEAFF,TGTGCCAGCAGCGTAGATTTGGGGAACACTGAAGCTTTCTTT
TRBD2,TRBJ2-3,-,TRBV6-5,18,CASSYGGLADLSTDTQYF,TGTGCCAGCAGTTATGGGGGACTAGCGGACTTAAGCACAGATACGCAGTATTTT
-,TRBJ2-3,many,TRBV7-2,14,CASSQSSSTDTQYF,TGTGCCAGCAGCCAGAGCTCTAGCACAGATACGCAGTATTTT
-,TRBJ2-4,few,TRBV12-3/TRBV12-4,11,CASGAGFEQYF,TGTGCCAGCGGTGCGGGTTTTGAGCAGTACTTC
-,TRBJ2-3,-,TRBV5-1,16,CASSLTSLSLTDTQYF,TGCGCCAGCAGCCTAACTAGCCTCTCACTCACAGATACGCAGTATTTT
TRBD1,TRBJ1-2,few,TRBV7-9,15,CASSLDTGGDYGYTF,TGTGCCAGCAGCTTAGATACAGGGGGAGACTATGGCTACACCTTC
-,TRBJ2-3,-,TRBV5-1,15,CASSFYNRGTDTQYF,TGCGCCAGCAGCTTTTATAACAGGGGCACAGATACGCAGTATTTT
-,TRBJ2-7,few,TRBV12-3/TRBV12-4,13,CASSATPAYEQYF,TGTGCCAGCAGTGCTACTCCTGCCTACGAGCAGTACTTC
-,TRBJ1-2,few,TRBV6-1,14,CASSKRTDHYGYTF,TGTGCCAGCAGCAAGCGGACAGACCACTATGGCTACACCTTC
-,TRBJ2-1,-,TRBV11-2,13,CASSPTNYNEQFF,TGTGCCAGCAGCCCGACAAACTACAATGAGCAGTTCTTC
TRBD1,TRBJ1-6,many,TRBV29-1,15,CSVQTGSPHNSPLHF,TGCAGCGTCCAGACAGGGAGCCCGCATAATTCACCCCTCCACTTT
-,TRBJ2-3,-,TRBV24-1,13,CAVKAGPTDTQYF,TGTGCCGTTAAGGCGGGACCCACAGATACGCAGTATTTT
TRBD2,TRBJ2-1,-,TRBV7-9,16,CASSLVRAGHEDEQFF,TGTGCCAGCAGCTTAGTTCGAGCGGGGCATGAGGATGAGCAGTTCTTC
-,TRBJ2-1,-,TRBV5-1,12,CASSFMGVEQFF,TGCGCCAGCAGCTTTATGGGGGTGGAGCAGTTCTTC
TRBD2,TRBJ2-3,-,TRBV5-1,17,CASSFPLAGGLLDTHYF,TGCGCCAGCAGCTTTCCGTTAGCGGGAGGGTTGTTGGATACGCACTATTTT
-,TRBJ2-1,few,TRBV5-1,16,CASSLGGSGFYNEQFF,TGCGCCAGCAGCTTGGGAGGGTCGGGGTTCTACAATGAGCAGTTCTTC
-,TRBJ2-3,many,TRBV4-2,12,CASSQDTDTQYF,TGTGCCAGCAGCCAAGACACAGATACGCAGTATTTT
TRBD2,TRBJ2-3,-,TRBV28,19,CATVGTVTGTSGSGDTQYF,TGTGCCACCGTGGGGACCGTCACCGGGACTAGCGGGAGTGGGGATACGCAGTATTTT
TRBD1,TRBJ1-1,-,TRBV27,13,CASSLEGAGEAFF,TGTGCCAGCAGTTTAGAGGGGGCAGGTGAAGCTTTCTTT
-,TRBJ1-5,few,TRBV6-2/TRBV6-3,15,CASSLRVGSNQPQHF,TGTGCCAGCAGTCTCAGGGTAGGGAGCAATCAGCCCCAGCATTTT
-,TRBJ2-1,many,TRBV29-1,16,CSVEDETGTTYNEQFF,TGCAGCGTTGAAGATGAGACCGGGACGACCTACAATGAGCAGTTCTTC
TRBD2,TRBJ2-7,-,TRBV6-2/TRBV6-3,17,CASSYPLAVLGDYEQYF,TGTGCCAGCAGTTACCCGCTAGCGGTTCTTGGGGACTACGAGCAGTACTTC